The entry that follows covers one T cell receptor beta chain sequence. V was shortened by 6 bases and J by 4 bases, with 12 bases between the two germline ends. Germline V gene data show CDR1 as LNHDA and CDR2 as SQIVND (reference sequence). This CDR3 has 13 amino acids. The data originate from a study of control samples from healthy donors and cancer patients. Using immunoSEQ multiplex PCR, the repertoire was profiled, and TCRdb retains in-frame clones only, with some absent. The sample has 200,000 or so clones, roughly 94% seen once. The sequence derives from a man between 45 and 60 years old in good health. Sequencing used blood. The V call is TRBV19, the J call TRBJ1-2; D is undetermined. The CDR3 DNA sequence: TGTGCCAGTAGCAGTTCGGCGCTCTATGGCTACACCTTC. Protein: CASSSSALYGYTF.